These 17 T cell receptor beta chains were sequenced from one sample in a study of memory CD4+ T cells and cytomegalovirus serostatus. The sort gate was single viable CD3+CD4+CD8-CD45RO+ cells for memory CD4+ T cells. Here immunoSEQ multiplex PCR was the method, and the copy in TCRdb shows in-frame clones only, minus some. The table has under 55,000 clones, 65% to 85% seen once. Sequencing was carried out using memory CD4+ T cells from blood. Receptors were obtained from an adult in good health and CMV-seropositive.

The gene calls are TRBV25-1 and TRBJ2-1; D could derive from TRBD1 or TRBD2 (5 bases each). V lost 4 bases and J lost 0, with 13 bases in between. Germline CDR1 reads MGHDK; CDR2 reads SYGVNS. The CDR3 contains 16 residues. CDR3 DNA sequence: TGTGCCAGCAGTGCGCCCGGGACCAACTCCTACAATGAGCAGTTCTTC. It codes for CASSAPGTNSYNEQFF.

This sequence joins TRBV7-2 and TRBJ2-3, with 10 bases identical to TRBD2. The CDR3 is 16 amino acids. Germline lookup yields CDR1 SGHTA and CDR2 FQGNSA. V shed 6 bases and J 2 bases; nucleotides not matched to a gene: 8. CDR3 nucleotide sequence: TGTGCCAGCAGGCCCGTACTAGCGGGACCCACAGATACGCAGTATTTT. It encodes CASRPVLAGPTDTQYF.

The V call is TRBV28, the J call TRBJ2-7, with D perhaps TRBD1 (5 bases). CDR1 is MDHEN, CDR2 SYDVKM, per germline. Trimming left V 2 bases short and J 4 bases short, with 12 bases between. This CDR3 is built from 14 residues. In nucleotides, the CDR3 is TGTGCCAGCAGTTTAGGGGCGCTCTATTACGAGCAGTACTTC. Amino acid sequence: CASSLGALYYEQYF.

V is TRBV9 and J is TRBJ2-1; D unresolved. V was trimmed by 3 bases and J by 5 bases, leaving 15 bases between them. Germline V gene sequence: CDR1 SGDLS, CDR2 YYNGEE. CDR3 length: 15 amino acids. As DNA, the CDR3 is TGTGCCAGCAGCGATTGGAAAGCAGCCAACAATGAGCAGTTCTTC. Protein sequence: CASSDWKAANNEQFF.

The rearrangement joins TRBV4-3 to TRBJ2-2; a weak D match, TRBD1 (6 bases). CDR3 size: 15 residues. Per the germline V gene, CDR1 is LGHNA and CDR2 is YSLEER. V dropped 1 base and J dropped 3 bases, with 9 bases sitting between them. DNA of the CDR3: TGCGCCAGCAGCCAAGGGACAGTGTACACCGGGGAGCTGTTTTTT. It yields the protein CASSQGTVYTGELFF.

This clone counts as medium-sized. This chain links TRBV5-1 with TRBJ1-3, with D unclear. Germline CDR1 SGHRS, CDR2 YFSETQ. The CDR3 covers 15 residues. The V gene lost 3 bases and the J gene lost 0 bases, with 10 bases spanning the gap. The CDR3 here is CASSSGGNSGNTIYF. In nucleotides, the CDR3 is TGCGCCAGCAGCTCCGGAGGAAACTCTGGAAACACCATATATTTT.

V and J are TRBV10-2 and TRBJ1-5; D gene unclear. V gave up 8 bases and J gave up 0 bases, with 29 bases separating them. CDR3 length: 20 amino acids. Germline V gene lookup returns CDR1 WSHSY and CDR2 SAAADI. The chain's CDR3 is CASGPYLGSDRSYSNQPQHF. CDR3 DNA: TGCGCCAGCGGGCCATATCTCGGCAGTGATAGAAGTTATAGCAATCAGCCCCAGCATTTT.

J is TRBJ1-5 and V is TRBV7-9; maybe TRBD1 (5 bases). The CDR3 consists of 13 residues. Germline lookup yields CDR1 SEHNR and CDR2 FQNEAQ (reference sequence). V gave up 4 bases and J gave up 7 bases, with 11 bases separating them. The DNA of the CDR3 is TGTGCCAGCAGCTACTCTGAGGGGCAGCCCCAGCATTTT. The encoded protein is CASSYSEGQPQHF.

The V call is TRBV6-5, the J call TRBJ2-7, with TRBD2 identical over 13 bases. Trimming at V came to 0 bases and at J to 2 bases, leaving 1 base not matched to a gene. CDR3 size: 16 residues. Germline CDR1 MNHEY, CDR2 SVGAGI. CDR3 nucleotides: TGTGCCAGCAGTTACTCGGGACTAGCGGGGACCTACGAGCAGTACTTC. Residues: CASSYSGLAGTYEQYF.

V is TRBV15 and J is TRBJ2-7; no clear D gene. The CDR3 is 15 residues long. The V end lost 0 bases, the J end lost 2 bases, and 11 bases lay between the germline ends. Germline V gene sequence: CDR1 LNHNV, CDR2 YYDKDF (reference sequence). The CDR3 here is CATSRDLSVAYEQYF. CDR3 DNA: TGTGCCACCAGCAGAGATCTCTCGGTCGCCTACGAGCAGTACTTC. The full variable domain, rest sourced from reference TRBV15 and TRBJ2-7, is DAMVIQNPRYQVTQFGKPVTLSCSQTLNHNVMYWYQQKSSQAPKLLFHYYDKDFNNEADTPDNFQSRRPNTSFCFLDIRSPGLGDTAMYLCATSRDLSVAYEQYFGPGTRLTVT.

The chain couples TRBV7-8 to TRBJ1-5; weak D call: TRBD1 (6 bases). The CDR3 contains 14 residues. CDR1 and CDR2 from the germline V gene are SGHVS and FQNEAQ. With 2 bases removed from V and 5 bases from J, the gap between germline ends came to 10 bases. CDR3 DNA: TGTGCCAGCAGCTTAAACAGGGTTGATCAGCCCCAGCATTTT. Its protein is CASSLNRVDQPQHF.

This chain links TRBV2 with TRBJ1-2, with a weak D call TRBD1 (5 bases). The CDR3 covers 12 residues. V lost 8 bases and J lost 5, with 12 bases in between. Germline V CDR1 and CDR2: SNHLY, FYNNEI. In DNA, the CDR3 is TGTGCCAGCCGGGGCGATGGGTATGGCTACACCTTC. This gives the protein CASRGDGYGYTF. Full variable domain (missing parts from reference TRBV2 and TRBJ1-2): EPEVTQTPSHQVTQMGQEVILRCVPISNHLYFYWYRQILGQKVEFLVSFYNNEISEKSEIFDDQFSVERPDGSNFTLKIRSTKLEDSAMYFCASRGDGYGYTFGSGTRLTVV.

The CDR3 DNA follows: TGTGCCAGCAGTGAAGGCAACTCTTGGAATCAGCCCCAGCATTTT. It encodes CASSEGNSWNQPQHF. This chain connects TRBV2 to TRBJ1-5; D gene uncertain. Germline loops: CDR1 SNHLY, CDR2 FYNNEI. V dropped 1 base and J dropped 4 bases, with 11 bases sitting between them. The CDR3 is 15 residues long.

This clone was observed a few times. The rearrangement uses TRBV18 and TRBJ1-5; D might be TRBD1 (6 bases). Per the germline V gene, CDR1 is KGHSH and CDR2 is LQKENI. This CDR3 has 16 amino acids. V lost 2 bases and J lost 6, with 17 bases in between. CDR3 nucleotide sequence: TGTGCCAGCTCACCAACAGGGATTGCAATGGGTCAGCCCCAGCATTTT. Encoded protein: CASSPTGIAMGQPQHF.

The genes are TRBV13 and TRBJ2-7; D uncertain. Deletions cut 1 base from V and 8 bases from J, with 12 bases between. The CDR3 covers 13 residues. CDR1 is PRHDT, CDR2 FYEKMQ, per germline (reference sequence). The CDR3 sequence: CASSLVSPSQQYF. The CDR3 DNA follows: TGTGCCAGCAGCTTAGTCAGTCCCTCTCAGCAGTACTTC.

This chain links TRBV28 with TRBJ2-3, with a possible D match to TRBD1 (5 bases). The CDR3 has 15 residues. Germline CDR1 is MDHEN and CDR2 is SYDVKM. V was shortened by 2 bases and J by 2 bases, with 11 bases between the two germline ends. The CDR3: CASSLGRGFTDTQYF. DNA for the CDR3: TGTGCCAGCAGTTTAGGTAGGGGTTTCACAGATACGCAGTATTTT.

This rearrangement joins TRBV5-5 to TRBJ2-6; 7 positions match TRBD1. The V and J ends lost 0 bases and 2 bases, in that order; junction bases with no gene match: 2. The V gene's germline CDR1 is SGHKS and CDR2 YYEKEE (reference sequence). The CDR3 spans 16 residues. Here the CDR3 reads CASSLGTGAGANVLTF. For the CDR3, the DNA is TGTGCCAGCAGCTTGGGGACAGGTGCTGGGGCCAACGTCCTGACTTTC.